The clone carrying this TCR beta chain showed up many times. What it binds is not known. This sample was taken from a study of CD8 T cells in ankylosing spondylitis. Study-level results: Certain motif variants had earlier appeared in reactive arthritis synovial fluid and blood. What appeared characteristic of ankylosing spondylitis blood was a TCR beta motif of eight highly homologous variants.

Trimming stripped 3 bases from V and 6 bases from J, with 13 bases between. Germline CDR1 is SGDLS and CDR2 is YYNGEE. The CDR3 loop spans 13 amino acids. TCRdb ran MiXCR on the 5' RACE reads and lists one entry per CDR3 protein. The repertoire holds about 500,000 distinct CDR3 sequences, with roughly 5.2% as singletons. The V and J genes are TRBV9 and TRBJ2-7; TRBD2 is a possible D gene (6 bases). The sequencing input was blood, either unsorted or a sorted T cell fraction (not recorded which). This clonotype originated in a male donor with ankylosing spondylitis. The chain's CDR3 is CASSAMAGFEQYF. The CDR3 bases are TGTGCCAGCAGCGCCATGGCGGGGTTCGAGCAGTACTTC.